This TCR beta chain was sequenced in a study of blood T cell repertoires in COVID-19. The table came from immunoSEQ multiplex PCR; TCRdb's copy has only in-frame clones and leaves some out. The sample yields approximately 360,000 clones, roughly 80% seen once. The ends lost 6 bases at V and 2 bases at J; junction bases unmatched: 5. This CDR3 comprises 14 residues. Per the germline V gene, CDR1 is MNHEY and CDR2 is SVGAGI. The V gene is TRBV6-5, the J gene TRBJ2-7; 9 bases are shared with TRBD1. The TCR comes from a woman aged 45-65 years who had recovered from COVID-19. The sequencing sample was made of PBMCs or T cells enriched from blood (not recorded which). The CDR3, as DNA: TGTGCCAGCAGCTCGGACAGGGGTACCTACGAGCAGTACTTC. It is translated as CASSSDRGTYEQYF.